This TCR beta chain was observed in a study of regulatory T cells in long-lasting Graves disease. PBMC RNA served as the TCR library source. This CDR3 region has 14 residues. Trimming shortened V by 0 bases and J by 5 bases, and 8 bases separated the two germline ends. CDR1 and CDR2 from the germline V gene are SEHNR and FQNEAQ (reference sequence). This clonotype appeared a single time. What it recognizes is unknown. Using its own MiXCR run on the reads, TCRdb lists one record per CDR3 protein. This table holds 800 to 1,100 distinct CDR3 sequences, roughly 87% found once. The study, taken as a whole, reports: Persistent disease exhibited a predilection for TRBV28, TRBJ1-2 and TRBJ2-5.

The sequence was collected from a woman between 25 and 40 years old with Graves disease. V is TRBV7-9 and J is TRBJ2-1; a possible D gene is TRBD2 (5 bases). Sequencing was performed on peripheral blood mononuclear cells (PBMCs), taken with antithyroid drug treatment, in newly diagnosed or persistent Graves disease (not recorded which). The CDR3 DNA reads as TGTGCCAGCAGCTTAGCCGGGAAGGACAATGAGCAGTTCTTC. Amino acid sequence: CASSLAGKDNEQFF.